The clone carrying this T cell receptor beta chain has only a few counts. The antigen is undetermined. This entry is derived from a study of T-cell reconstitution after alpha-beta-depleted transplantation in children. General study results and limits: Some patients' high day-60 TCRbeta diversity was traced to surviving recipient T cells and thymic progenitors.

Library preparation (for TCRbeta) was performed with unique molecular identifiers. TCRdb itself ran the PCR reads through MiXCR, one entry per CDR3 protein. This table has about 420,000 distinct CDR3 sequences, around 15% appearing once. The junction had 8 bases not matched to a gene; V was cut back by 6 bases and J by 8 bases. Germline V gives CDR1 LNHDA, CDR2 SQIVND (reference sequence). The CDR3 runs to 14 residues. The TCR originated in a boy under two years old who had a stem cell transplant for Wiskott-Aldrich syndrome, so the T cells may come from the graft donor. The specimen was PBMCs, mostly from graft donor cells, collected 360 days after TCRalphabeta/CD19-depleted stem cell transplant. The chain couples TRBV19 to TRBJ2-1; 9 bases align to TRBD2. CDR3 in DNA: TGTGCCAGTAGGAGGACTAGCGCTGGCGATGAGCAGTTCTTC. As protein: CASRRTSAGDEQFF.